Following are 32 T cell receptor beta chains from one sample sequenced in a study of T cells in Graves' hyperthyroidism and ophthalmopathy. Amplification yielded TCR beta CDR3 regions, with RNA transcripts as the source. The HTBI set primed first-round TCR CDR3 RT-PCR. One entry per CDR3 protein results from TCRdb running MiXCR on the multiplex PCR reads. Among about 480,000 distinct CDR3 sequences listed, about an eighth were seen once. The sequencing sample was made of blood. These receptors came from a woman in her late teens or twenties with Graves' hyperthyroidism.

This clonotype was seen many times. The CDR3 coding sequence is TGCGCCAGCAGCTTACAACGACTAGCGGAAGAGACCCAGTACTTC. This codes for CASSLQRLAEETQYF. The V and J genes are TRBV5-1 and TRBJ2-5; 9 nucleotides align to TRBD2. The CDR3 runs 15 residues. V shed 2 bases and J 3 bases; nucleotides not matched to a gene: 5. Germline CDR1 and CDR2: SGHRS and YFSETQ.

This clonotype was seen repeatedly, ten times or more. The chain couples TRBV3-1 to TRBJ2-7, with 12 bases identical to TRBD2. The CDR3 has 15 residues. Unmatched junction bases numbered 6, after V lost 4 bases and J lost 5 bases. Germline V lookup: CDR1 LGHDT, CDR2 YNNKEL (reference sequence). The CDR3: CASSPSSGRAHEQYF. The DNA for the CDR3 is TGTGCCAGCAGCCCTTCTAGCGGGAGGGCTCACGAGCAGTACTTC.

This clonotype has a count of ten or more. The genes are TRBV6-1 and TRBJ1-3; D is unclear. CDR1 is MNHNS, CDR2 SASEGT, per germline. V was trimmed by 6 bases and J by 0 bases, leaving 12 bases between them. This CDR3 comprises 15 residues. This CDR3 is CASRSGPHSGNTIYF. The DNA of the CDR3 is TGTGCCAGCAGGTCCGGGCCCCACTCTGGAAACACCATATATTTT.

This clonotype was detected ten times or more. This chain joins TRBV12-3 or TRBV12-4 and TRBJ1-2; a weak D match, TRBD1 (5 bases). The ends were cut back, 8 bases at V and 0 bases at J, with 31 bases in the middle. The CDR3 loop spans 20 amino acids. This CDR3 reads CASRGEYGARWGLPNYGYTF. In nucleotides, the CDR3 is TGTGCCAGCCGGGGGGAGTACGGGGCCAGATGGGGACTACCTAACTATGGCTACACCTTC.

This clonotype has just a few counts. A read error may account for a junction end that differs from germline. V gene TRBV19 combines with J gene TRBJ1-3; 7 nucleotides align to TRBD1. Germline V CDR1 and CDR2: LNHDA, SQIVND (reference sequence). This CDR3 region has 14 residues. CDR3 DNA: TGTGCCAGTAGTGTTGGACAGGCTGGAAGCACCATATATTTT. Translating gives CASSVGQAGSTIYF. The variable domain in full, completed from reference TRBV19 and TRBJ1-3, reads DGGITQSPKYLFRKEGQNVTLSCEQNLNHDAMYWYRQDPGQGLRLIYYSQIVNDFQKGDIAEGYSVSREKKESFPLTVTSAQKNPTAFYLCASSVGQAGSTIYFGEGSWLTVV.

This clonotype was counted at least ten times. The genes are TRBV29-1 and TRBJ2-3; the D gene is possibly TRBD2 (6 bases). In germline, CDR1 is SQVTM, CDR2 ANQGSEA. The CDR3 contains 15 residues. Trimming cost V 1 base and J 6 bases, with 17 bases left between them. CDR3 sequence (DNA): TGCAGCGTTGAAGGGCTGGCGGGAATAGGGGATACGCAGTATTTT. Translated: CSVEGLAGIGDTQYF.

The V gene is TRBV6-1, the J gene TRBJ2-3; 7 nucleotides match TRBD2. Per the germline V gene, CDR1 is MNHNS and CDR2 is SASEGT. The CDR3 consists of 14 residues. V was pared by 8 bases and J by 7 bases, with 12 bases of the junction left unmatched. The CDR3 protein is CASGSGRESNTQYF. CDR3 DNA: TGTGCCAGCGGATCAGGGCGGGAGAGCAATACGCAGTATTTT.

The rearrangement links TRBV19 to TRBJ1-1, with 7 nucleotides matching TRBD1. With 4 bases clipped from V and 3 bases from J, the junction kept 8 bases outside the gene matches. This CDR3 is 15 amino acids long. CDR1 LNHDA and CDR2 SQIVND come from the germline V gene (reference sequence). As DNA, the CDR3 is TGTGCCAGTAGTACTCCGACAGGGCGCGACACTGAAGCTTTCTTT. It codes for CASSTPTGRDTEAFF.

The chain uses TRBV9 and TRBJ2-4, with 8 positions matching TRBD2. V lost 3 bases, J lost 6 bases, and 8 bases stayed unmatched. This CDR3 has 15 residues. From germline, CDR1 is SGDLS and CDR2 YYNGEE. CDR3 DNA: TGTGCCAGCAGCGAGAGCGGGAGTACTTCAAACATTCAGTACTTC. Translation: CASSESGSTSNIQYF.

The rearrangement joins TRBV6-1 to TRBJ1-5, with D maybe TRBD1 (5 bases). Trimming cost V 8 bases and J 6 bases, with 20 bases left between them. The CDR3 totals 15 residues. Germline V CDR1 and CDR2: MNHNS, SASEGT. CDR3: CASRTTGKAGQPQHF. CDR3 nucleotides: TGTGCCAGCCGAACAACAGGAAAGGCTGGTCAGCCCCAGCATTTT.

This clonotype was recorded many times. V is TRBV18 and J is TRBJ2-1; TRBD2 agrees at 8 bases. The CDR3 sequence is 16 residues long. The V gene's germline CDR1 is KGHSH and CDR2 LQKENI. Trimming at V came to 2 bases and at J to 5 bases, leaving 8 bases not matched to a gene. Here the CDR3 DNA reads TGTGCCAGCTCACCATTGGTAGCGGGATCCCACAATGAGCAGTTCTTC. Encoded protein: CASSPLVAGSHNEQFF.

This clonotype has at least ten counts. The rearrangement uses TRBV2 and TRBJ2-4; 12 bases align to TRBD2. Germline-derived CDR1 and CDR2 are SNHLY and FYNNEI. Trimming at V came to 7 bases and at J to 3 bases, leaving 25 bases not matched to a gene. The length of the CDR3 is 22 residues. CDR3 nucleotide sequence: TGTGCCAGCAATATGGGGCTAGCGGGAGGGCCGTTCAGGACGACACTCAAAAACATTCAGTACTTC. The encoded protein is CASNMGLAGGPFRTTLKNIQYF.

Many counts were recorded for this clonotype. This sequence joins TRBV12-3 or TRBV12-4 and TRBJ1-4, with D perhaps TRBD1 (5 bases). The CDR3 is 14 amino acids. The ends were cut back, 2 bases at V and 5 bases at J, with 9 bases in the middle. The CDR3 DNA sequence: TGTGCCAGCAGTTTACGGGGCAGGAATGAAAAACTGTTTTTT. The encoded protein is CASSLRGRNEKLFF.

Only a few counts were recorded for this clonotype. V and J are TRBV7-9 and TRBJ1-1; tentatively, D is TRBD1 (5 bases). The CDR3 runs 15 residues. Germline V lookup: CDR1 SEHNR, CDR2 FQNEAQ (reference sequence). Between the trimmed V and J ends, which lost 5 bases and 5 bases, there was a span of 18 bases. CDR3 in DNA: TGTGCCAGCAGCCTCCCCAGGGATCGGGGGACTGAAGCTTTCTTT. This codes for CASSLPRDRGTEAFF. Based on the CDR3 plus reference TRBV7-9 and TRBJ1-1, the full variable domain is DTGVSQNPRHKITKRGQNVTFRCDPISEHNRLYWYRQTLGQGPEFLTYFQNEAQLEKSRLLSDRFSAERPKGSFSTLEIQRTEQGDSAMYLCASSLPRDRGTEAFFGQGTRLTVV.

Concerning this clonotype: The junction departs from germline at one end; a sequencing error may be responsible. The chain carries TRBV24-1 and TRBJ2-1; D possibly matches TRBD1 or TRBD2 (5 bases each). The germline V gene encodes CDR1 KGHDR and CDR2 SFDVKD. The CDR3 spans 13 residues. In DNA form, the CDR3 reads TGTGCCACCAATGATATCCAGGGACATGAGCAGTTCTTC. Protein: CATNDIQGHEQFF.

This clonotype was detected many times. The CDR3 reads CASSKQGQNTEAFF. DNA of the CDR3: TGTGCCAGCAGTAAACAGGGACAGAACACTGAAGCTTTCTTT. The chain recombines TRBV12-3 or TRBV12-4 with TRBJ1-1; maybe TRBD1 (6 bases). Trimming pared 5 bases from V and 1 base from J, leaving 11 bases between. The CDR3 is 14 residues long.

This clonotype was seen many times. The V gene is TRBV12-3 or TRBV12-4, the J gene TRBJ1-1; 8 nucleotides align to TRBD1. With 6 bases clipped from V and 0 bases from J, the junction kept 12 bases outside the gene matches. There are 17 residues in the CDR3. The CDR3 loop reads CASRQPVAGGLNTEAFF. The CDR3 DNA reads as TGTGCCAGCAGACAACCGGTCGCAGGGGGCCTGAACACTGAAGCTTTCTTT.

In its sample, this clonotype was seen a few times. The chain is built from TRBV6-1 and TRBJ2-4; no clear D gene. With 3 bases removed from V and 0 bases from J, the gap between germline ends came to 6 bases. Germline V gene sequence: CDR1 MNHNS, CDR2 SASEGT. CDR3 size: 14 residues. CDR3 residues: CASSESVAKNIQYF. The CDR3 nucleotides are TGTGCCAGCAGTGAGAGTGTAGCCAAAAACATTCAGTACTTC.

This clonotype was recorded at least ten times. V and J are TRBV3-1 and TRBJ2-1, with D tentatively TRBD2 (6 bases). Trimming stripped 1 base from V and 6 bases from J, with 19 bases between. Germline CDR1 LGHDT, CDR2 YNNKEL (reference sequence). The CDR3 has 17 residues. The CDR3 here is CASSQGSGGRLGNEQFF. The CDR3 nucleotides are TGTGCCAGCAGCCAAGGGAGCGGTGGGAGGTTAGGCAATGAGCAGTTCTTC.

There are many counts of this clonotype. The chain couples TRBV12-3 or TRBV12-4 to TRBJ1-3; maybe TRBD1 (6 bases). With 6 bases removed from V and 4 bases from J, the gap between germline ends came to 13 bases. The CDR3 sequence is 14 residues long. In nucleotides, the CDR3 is TGTGCCAGCAGCCAGACAGGTTTGGGAAACACCATATATTTT. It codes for CASSQTGLGNTIYF.

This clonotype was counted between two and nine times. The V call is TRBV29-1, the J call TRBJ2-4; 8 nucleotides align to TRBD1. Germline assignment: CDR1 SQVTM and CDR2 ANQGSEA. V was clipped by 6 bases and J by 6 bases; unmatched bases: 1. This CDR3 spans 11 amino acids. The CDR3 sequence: CSVDRGNIQYF. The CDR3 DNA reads TGCAGCGTCGACAGGGGAAACATTCAGTACTTC.

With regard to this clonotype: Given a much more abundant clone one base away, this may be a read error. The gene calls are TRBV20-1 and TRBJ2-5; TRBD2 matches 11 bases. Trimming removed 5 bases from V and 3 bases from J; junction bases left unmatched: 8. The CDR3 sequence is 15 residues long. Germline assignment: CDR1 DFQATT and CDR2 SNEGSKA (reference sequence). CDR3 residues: CSARRLAGPKETQYF. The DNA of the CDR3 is TGCAGTGCTCGAAGACTAGCGGGACCTAAAGAGACCCAGTACTTC.

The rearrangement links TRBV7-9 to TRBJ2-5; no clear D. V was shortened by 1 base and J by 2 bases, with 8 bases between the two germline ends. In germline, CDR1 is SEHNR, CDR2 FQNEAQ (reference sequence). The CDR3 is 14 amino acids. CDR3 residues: CASSLDSEQETQYF. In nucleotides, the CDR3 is TGTGCCAGCAGCTTAGACTCAGAACAAGAGACCCAGTACTTC.

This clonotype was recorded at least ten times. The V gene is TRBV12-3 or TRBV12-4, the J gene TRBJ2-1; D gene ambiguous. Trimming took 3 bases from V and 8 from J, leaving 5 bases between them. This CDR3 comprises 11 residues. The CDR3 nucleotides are TGTGCCAGCAGTTTCTTCTATGAGCAGTTCTTC. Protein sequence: CASSFFYEQFF.

The CDR3 is CASSFGLAGGLYEQYF. DNA for the CDR3: TGCGCCAGCAGCTTTGGACTAGCGGGAGGATTGTACGAGCAGTACTTC. V gene TRBV5-1 combines with J gene TRBJ2-7; TRBD2 matches at 14 bases. CDR3 length: 16 amino acids. The J segment lost 4 bases and the V segment lost 2 bases, leaving 5 bases of the junction unmatched. The germline V gene has CDR1 SGHRS and CDR2 YFSETQ.

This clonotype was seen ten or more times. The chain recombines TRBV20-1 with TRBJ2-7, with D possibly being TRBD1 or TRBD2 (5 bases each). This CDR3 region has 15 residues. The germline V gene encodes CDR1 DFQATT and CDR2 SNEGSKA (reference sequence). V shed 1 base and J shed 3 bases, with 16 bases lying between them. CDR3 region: CSARGGAGQVYEQYF. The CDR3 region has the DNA TGCAGTGCTAGAGGGGGCGCGGGCCAGGTCTACGAGCAGTACTTC.

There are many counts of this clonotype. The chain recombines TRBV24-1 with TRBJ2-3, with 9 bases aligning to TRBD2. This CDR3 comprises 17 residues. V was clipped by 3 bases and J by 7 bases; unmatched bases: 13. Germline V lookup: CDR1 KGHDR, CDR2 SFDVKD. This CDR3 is CATSDGGGAGGLYTQYF. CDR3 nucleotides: TGTGCCACCAGTGATGGCGGGGGAGCGGGAGGATTATATACGCAGTATTTT.

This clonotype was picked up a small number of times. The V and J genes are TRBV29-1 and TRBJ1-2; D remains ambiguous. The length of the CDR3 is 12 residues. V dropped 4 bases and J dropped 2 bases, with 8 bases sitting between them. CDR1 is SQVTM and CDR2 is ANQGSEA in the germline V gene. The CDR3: CSVVGGNYGYTF. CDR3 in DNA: TGCAGCGTTGTTGGCGGGAACTATGGCTACACCTTC.

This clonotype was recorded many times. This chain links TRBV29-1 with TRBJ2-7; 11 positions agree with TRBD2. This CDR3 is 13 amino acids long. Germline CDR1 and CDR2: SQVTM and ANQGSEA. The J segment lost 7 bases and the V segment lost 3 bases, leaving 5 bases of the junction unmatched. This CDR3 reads CSVDTSGSDEQYF. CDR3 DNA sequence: TGCAGCGTTGATACTAGCGGGAGCGATGAGCAGTACTTC.

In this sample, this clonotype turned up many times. The DNA for the CDR3 is TGTGCCTGGAGTGGAGGGACTAATGAAAAACTGTTTTTT. As protein: CAWSGGTNEKLFF. The chain has TRBV30 and TRBJ1-4; D is ambiguous. Germline CDR1 is GTSNPN and CDR2 is SVGIG (reference sequence). The CDR3 sequence is 13 residues long. Trimming left V 1 base short and J 2 bases short, with 5 bases between.

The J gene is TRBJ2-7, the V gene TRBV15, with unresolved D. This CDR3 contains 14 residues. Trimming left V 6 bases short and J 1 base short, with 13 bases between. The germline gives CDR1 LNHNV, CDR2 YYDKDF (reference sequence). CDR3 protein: CATRRDFSSYEQYV. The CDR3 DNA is TGTGCCACCAGGCGCGACTTTAGTTCCTACGAGCAGTACGTC.

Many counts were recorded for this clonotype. This CDR3 reads CASSQFVETQYF. The CDR3 DNA follows: TGTGCCAGCAGTCAATTCGTAGAGACCCAGTACTTC. The rearrangement joins TRBV3-1 to TRBJ2-5; D not certain. CDR1 and CDR2 from the germline V gene are LGHDT and YNNKEL (reference sequence). Trimming shortened V by 6 bases and J by 4 bases, and 9 bases separated the two germline ends. This CDR3 spans 12 amino acids.